This TCR beta chain emerged from a study of post-analysis software for immune sequencing data. General study points: Patients showed TRBV5-6, TRBV5-1 and TRBV20-1 among roughly five TRBV segments more frequent than in controls.

Libraries were made from TCR beta cDNA, and they carried unique molecular identifiers. With roughly 0.9 to 11 million T cells as the source, approximately 450,000 cDNA molecules resulted. TCRdb fed the PCR reads into MiXCR, producing one record per CDR3 protein. The sample includes hundreds of thousands of distinct CDR3 sequences, around 60% of them seen just once. Notes on this clonotype: Its antigen is unidentified.

Germline CDR1 and CDR2: MRHNA and SNTAGT. Between the trimmed V and J ends, which lost 0 bases and 2 bases, there was a span of 11 bases. The CDR3 has 16 residues. The chain recombines TRBV6-4 with TRBJ2-1, with D possibly called TRBD1 or TRBD2 (6 bases each). The receptor comes from a girl under 10 years old with multiple sclerosis. The material sequenced was blood. The CDR3 region is CASSDSKGGPYNEQFF. The CDR3 nucleotides are TGTGCCAGCAGTGACTCGAAAGGGGGGCCCTACAATGAGCAGTTCTTC.